These 26 T cell receptor beta chains were all obtained from the same sample, sequenced in a study of lymphopenia after photon versus proton radiotherapy. The data were produced by immunoSEQ multiplex PCR, yet TCRdb's version contains in-frame clones alone and is incomplete. This sample has 150,000 to 200,000 clones, with around nine tenths found just once. Source: peripheral blood, taken from a patient treated with photon-based radiotherapy. These receptors were obtained from a man in his fifties with gastric cancer.

This sequence joins TRBV29-1 and TRBJ2-3; 14 nucleotides align to TRBD2. With V trimmed by 4 bases and J by 3 bases, 6 bases remained unmatched. The germline CDR1 and CDR2 sequences are SQVTM and ANQGSEA. The CDR3 is made up of 16 amino acids. The CDR3 sequence: CSVGGLAGVKTDTQYF. CDR3 in DNA: TGCAGCGTTGGGGGACTAGCGGGAGTGAAAACAGATACGCAGTATTTT.

The V and J genes are TRBV30 and TRBJ1-5, with a possible D match to TRBD1 (6 bases). The CDR3 is made up of 15 amino acids. The germline CDR1 and CDR2 sequences are GTSNPN and SVGIG (reference sequence). The germline V and J ends were trimmed by 2 bases and 6 bases, with 17 bases remaining between them. In nucleotides, the CDR3 is TGTGCCTGGAGTATACAGGGTAATGGGGGTCAGCCCCAGCATTTT. It encodes CAWSIQGNGGQPQHF.

CDR3 sequence reads: CASSLGRGVNNEKLFF. CDR3 nucleotide sequence: TGTGCCAGCAGCTTAGGGCGGGGGGTTAATAATGAAAAACTGTTTTTT. The rearrangement links TRBV11-2 to TRBJ1-4, with a weak D call TRBD1 (5 bases). V was shortened by 1 base and J by 4 bases, with 13 bases between the two germline ends. This CDR3 has 16 residues. Germline V gene sequence: CDR1 SGHAT, CDR2 FQNNGV.

This clone was found once. V is TRBV19 and J is TRBJ2-6; D ambiguous. Germline CDR1 is LNHDA and CDR2 is SQIVND (reference sequence). V was trimmed by 5 bases and J by 2 bases, leaving 10 bases between them. CDR3 length equals 15 residues. The CDR3, as DNA: TGTGCCAGTAGTCTCATGGGTACTGGGGCCAACGTCCTGACTTTC. It is translated as CASSLMGTGANVLTF.

V is TRBV29-1 and J is TRBJ2-1; D remains unclear. The CDR3 extends over 13 amino acids. The ends were cut back, 5 bases at V and 5 bases at J, with 13 bases in the middle. The germline gives CDR1 SQVTM, CDR2 ANQGSEA. The CDR3 protein is CSVWTRAHNEQFF. In DNA, the CDR3 is TGCAGCGTTTGGACCCGGGCCCACAATGAGCAGTTCTTC.

This clone was picked up one time. The chain recombines TRBV27 with TRBJ1-1, with unresolved D. This CDR3 is built from 14 residues. Per germline, CDR1 MNHEY and CDR2 SMNVEV (reference sequence). V lost 5 bases, J lost 3 bases, and 13 bases lay in between. This CDR3 is CASSPTAGHTEAFF. In DNA, the CDR3 is TGTGCCAGCAGTCCTACCGCGGGTCACACTGAAGCTTTCTTT.

The chain employs TRBV30 and TRBJ2-7, with D perhaps TRBD2 (7 bases). Trimming left V 7 bases short and J 0 bases short, with 16 bases between. The germline gives CDR1 GTSNPN, CDR2 SVGIG (reference sequence). The CDR3 covers 14 residues. The CDR3 loop is CASDGRGGSYEQYF. CDR3 nucleotide sequence: TGTGCCTCAGACGGAAGGGGGGGCTCCTACGAGCAGTACTTC.

This chain connects TRBV10-3 to TRBJ2-7; 8 bases match TRBD1. V shed 8 bases, J shed 3 bases, and the junction held 9 bases outside the gene matches. Germline V CDR1 and CDR2: ENHRY, SYGVKD. The CDR3 contains 14 residues. The CDR3 DNA follows: TGTGCCATCTTAGGACAGGGTAGCGTCTACGAGCAGTACTTC. Its protein is CAILGQGSVYEQYF.

This chain uses TRBV5-4 with TRBJ2-1; 10 bases align to TRBD2. CDR1 is SGHNT, CDR2 YYREEE, per germline (reference sequence). J gave up 8 bases and V 4 bases, and 6 bases lay outside the gene matches. There are 14 residues in the CDR3. CDR3 amino acids: CASSPGLAIDEQFF. DNA for the CDR3: TGTGCCAGCAGCCCGGGACTAGCGATTGATGAGCAGTTCTTC.

The chain is built from TRBV28 and TRBJ1-4; no definite D call. CDR3 size: 17 residues. Deletions cut 5 bases from V and 2 bases from J, with 18 bases between. Germline CDR1 reads MDHEN; CDR2 reads SYDVKM. CDR3: CASSPPHWRSTNEKLFF. Here the CDR3 DNA reads TGTGCCAGCAGTCCCCCTCATTGGCGGTCTACTAATGAAAAACTGTTTTTT.

This chain links TRBV11-1 with TRBJ2-1; D gene ambiguous. CDR3 size: 15 residues. Per the germline V gene, CDR1 is SGHAT and CDR2 is FQDESV (reference sequence). V lost 1 base, J lost 4 bases, and 11 bases lay in between. This chain's CDR3 is CASSLGPPRYNEQFF. CDR3 nucleotides: TGTGCCAGCAGCTTAGGACCCCCTCGATACAATGAGCAGTTCTTC.

V gene TRBV27 combines with J gene TRBJ2-1; 8 bases agree with TRBD1. The germline gives CDR1 MNHEY, CDR2 SMNVEV (reference sequence). V gave up 6 bases and J gave up 0 bases; unmatched junction bases: 13. This CDR3 has 18 amino acids. In DNA, the CDR3 is TGTGCCAGCAGCCCTCAGGGGGCGCGGGGCAGCTCCTACAATGAGCAGTTCTTC. This sequence encodes CASSPQGARGSSYNEQFF.

The V call is TRBV4-2, the J call TRBJ2-1, with D perhaps matching TRBD1 (6 bases). Germline V gene lookup returns CDR1 LGHNA and CDR2 YNFKEQ. V lost 2 bases, J lost 1 base, and 12 bases lay in between. This CDR3 spans 16 amino acids. This CDR3 reads CASSQSGQRSYNEQFF. The CDR3 coding sequence is TGTGCCAGCAGCCAATCTGGACAGCGGTCCTACAATGAGCAGTTCTTC.

The chain is built from TRBV5-4 and TRBJ2-1; 9 nucleotides agree with TRBD2. The V and J ends lost 9 bases and 3 bases, in that order; junction bases with no gene match: 10. The germline CDR1 and CDR2 sequences are SGHNT and YYREEE (reference sequence). The CDR3 sequence is 15 residues long. The chain's CDR3 is CATNRGSGSYNEQFF. DNA of the CDR3: TGTGCCACCAATCGGGGTAGCGGGAGCTACAATGAGCAGTTCTTC.

V usage is TRBV15 and J usage is TRBJ1-2, with 7 positions matching TRBD1. The CDR3 has 15 amino acids. Per germline, CDR1 LNHNV and CDR2 YYDKDF (reference sequence). J lost 4 bases, V lost 3 bases, and 8 bases had no gene match. As DNA, the CDR3 is TGTGCCACCAGCAGGGAGGACAGGACTCTCTATGGCTACACCTTC. It translates to CATSREDRTLYGYTF.

The chain joins TRBV7-2 to TRBJ1-2; D not certain. Trimming stripped 5 bases from V and 8 bases from J, with 24 bases between. Germline V lookup: CDR1 SGHTA, CDR2 FQGNSA. CDR3 length: 16 residues. This chain's CDR3 is CASSPRLIASEGGYTF. Written as DNA, the CDR3 is TGTGCCAGCAGCCCCCGTTTAATCGCTTCGGAGGGCGGCTACACCTTC.

This clone was counted between two and nine times. The chain combines TRBV30 with TRBJ1-5; D may be TRBD1 (5 bases). Germline CDR1 and CDR2: GTSNPN and SVGIG (reference sequence). The germline V and J ends were trimmed by 3 bases and 6 bases, with 18 bases remaining between them. This CDR3 is built from 15 residues. CDR3 nucleotides: TGTGCCTGGAGCCCCGGGAGGGGCGCGGTTCAGCCCCAGCATTTT. Encoded protein: CAWSPGRGAVQPQHF.

The CDR3 nucleotides are TGTGCCAGCAGCTTGGATATCGGGAGACCGAACACTGAAGCTTTCTTT. It is translated as CASSLDIGRPNTEAFF. The chain uses TRBV5-6 and TRBJ1-1, with no clear D. Trimming took 0 bases from V and 1 from J, leaving 13 bases between them. Germline V lookup: CDR1 SGHDT, CDR2 YYEEEE. The CDR3 consists of 16 residues.

The V gene is TRBV5-1, the J gene TRBJ1-2; D might be TRBD1 (6 bases). CDR1 and CDR2 from the germline V gene are SGHRS and YFSETQ. This CDR3 is built from 15 residues. V lost 0 bases and J 2 bases, leaving 11 bases between the germline ends. The CDR3 sequence is CASSLAEGGNYGYTF. As DNA, the CDR3 is TGCGCCAGCAGCTTGGCCGAGGGGGGAAACTATGGCTACACCTTC.

The chain employs TRBV5-1 and TRBJ1-5; D remains ambiguous. Germline-derived CDR1 and CDR2 are SGHRS and YFSETQ. Trimming pared 0 bases from V and 7 bases from J, leaving 11 bases between. This CDR3 has 14 amino acids. CDR3 DNA: TGCGCCAGCAGCTTGGGGGAACGGAGCCAGCCCCAGCATTTT. Protein product: CASSLGERSQPQHF.

The rearrangement links TRBV7-9 to TRBJ2-2; possibly TRBD2 for D (5 bases). This CDR3 region has 16 residues. Germline CDR1 is SEHNR and CDR2 is FQNEAQ (reference sequence). V gave up 1 base and J gave up 2 bases, with 11 bases separating them. The DNA for the CDR3 is TGTGCCAGCAGCTTAGTCGGGCTAGCCAACACCGGGGAGCTGTTTTTT. Protein sequence: CASSLVGLANTGELFF.

The CDR3 DNA is TGCGCCAGCAGCCCTTCGGCAGGGGCCCCCCTGGGGCAGTACTTC. It encodes CASSPSAGAPLGQYF. The V call is TRBV4-3, the J call TRBJ2-7; tentatively, D is TRBD1 (6 bases). Germline V gene lookup returns CDR1 LGHNA and CDR2 YSLEER. CDR3 length: 15 residues. Trimming pared 4 bases from V and 9 bases from J, leaving 22 bases between.

The chain recombines TRBV7-2 with TRBJ2-7; 8 bases are shared with TRBD2. CDR1 is SGHTA and CDR2 is FQGNSA in the germline V gene. The V and J ends lost 1 base and 2 bases, in that order; junction bases with no gene match: 7. The CDR3 is 16 residues long. Here the CDR3 reads CASSLDPSGLTYEQYF. CDR3 nucleotide sequence: TGTGCCAGCAGCTTAGACCCTAGCGGGTTAACCTACGAGCAGTACTTC.

A single count supports this clone. J is TRBJ1-1 and V is TRBV5-6, with D possibly TRBD1 on 5 matching bases. Germline CDR1 SGHDT, CDR2 YYEEEE. Trimming stripped 4 bases from V and 1 base from J, with 14 bases between. The CDR3 covers 15 residues. CDR3 loop: CASSHSQGANTEAFF. In nucleotides, the CDR3 is TGTGCCAGCAGCCATTCGCAGGGAGCGAACACTGAAGCTTTCTTT. Supplemented by reference TRBV5-6 and TRBJ1-1, the full variable domain reads DAGVTQSPTHLIKTRGQQVTLRCSPKSGHDTVSWYQQALGQGPQFIFQYYEEEERQRGNFPDRFSGHQFPNYSSELNVNALLLGDSALYLCASSHSQGANTEAFFGQGTRLTVV.

In this sample, this clone turned up a few times. The V gene is TRBV27, the J gene TRBJ1-5, with 9 bases fitting TRBD1. There are 16 residues in the CDR3. The germline V gene encodes CDR1 MNHEY and CDR2 SMNVEV (reference sequence). V trimming: 6 bases; J trimming: 5 bases; junction bases outside the gene matches: 11. In DNA form, the CDR3 reads TGTGCCAGCAGGCCCTCCGGGACAGGGTCCGATCAGCCCCAGCATTTT. Protein: CASRPSGTGSDQPQHF.

The chain couples TRBV2 to TRBJ2-3; no definite D call. Germline lookup yields CDR1 SNHLY and CDR2 FYNNEI. V dropped 5 bases and J dropped 4 bases, with 4 bases sitting between them. The CDR3 is made up of 11 amino acids. The CDR3 here is CASSLPDTQYF. For the CDR3, the DNA is TGTGCCAGCAGTTTACCAGATACGCAGTATTTT.